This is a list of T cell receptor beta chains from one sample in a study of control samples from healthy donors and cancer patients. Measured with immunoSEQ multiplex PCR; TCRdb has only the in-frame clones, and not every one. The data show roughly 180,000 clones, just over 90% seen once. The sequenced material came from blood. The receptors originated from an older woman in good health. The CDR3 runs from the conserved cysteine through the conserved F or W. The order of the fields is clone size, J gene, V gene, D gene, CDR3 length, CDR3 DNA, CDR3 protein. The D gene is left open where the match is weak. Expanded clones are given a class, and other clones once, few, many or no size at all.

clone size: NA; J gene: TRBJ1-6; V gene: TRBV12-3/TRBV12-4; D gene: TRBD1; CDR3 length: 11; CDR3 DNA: TGTGCCAGCAGGGACAGGGGGCTTACCCACTTT; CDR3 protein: CASRDRGLTHF
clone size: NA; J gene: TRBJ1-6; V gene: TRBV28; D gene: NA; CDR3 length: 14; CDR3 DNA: TGTGCCAGCAGTTTAAAAGCGTTGGGTTCACCCCTCCACTTT; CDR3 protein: CASSLKALGSPLHF
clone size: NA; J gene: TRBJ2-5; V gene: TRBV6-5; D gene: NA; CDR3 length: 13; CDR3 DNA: TGTGCCAGCAGTTACTCGAGTGAAGAGACCCAGTACTTC; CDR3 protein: CASSYSSEETQYF
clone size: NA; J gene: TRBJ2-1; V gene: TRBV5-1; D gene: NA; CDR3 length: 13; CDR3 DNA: TGCGCCAGCAGCTTGCTCGGGGGTAATGAGCAGTTCTTC; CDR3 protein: CASSLLGGNEQFF
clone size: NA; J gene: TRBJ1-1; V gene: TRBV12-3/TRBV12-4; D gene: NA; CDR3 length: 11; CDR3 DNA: TGTGCCAGCAGTCGGACAGCAGAAGCTTTCTTT; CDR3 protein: CASSRTAEAFF
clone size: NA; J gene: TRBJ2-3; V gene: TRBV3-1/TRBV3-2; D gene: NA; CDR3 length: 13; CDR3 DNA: TGTGCCAGCAGAGAGTGGGGTGCAGATACGCAGTATTTT; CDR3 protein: CASREWGADTQYF
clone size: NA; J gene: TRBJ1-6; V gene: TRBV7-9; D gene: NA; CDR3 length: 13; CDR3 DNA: TGTGCCAGCAGCGTCGGACTAAAGTCACCCCTCCACTTT; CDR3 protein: CASSVGLKSPLHF
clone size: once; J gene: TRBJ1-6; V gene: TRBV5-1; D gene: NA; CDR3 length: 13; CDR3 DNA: TGCGCCAGCAGCAGAACGAGCGACTCACCCCTCCACTTT; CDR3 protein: CASSRTSDSPLHF
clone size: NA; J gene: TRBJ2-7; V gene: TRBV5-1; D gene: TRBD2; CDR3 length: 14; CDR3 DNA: TGCGCCAGCAGCTTGACTAGCGGGTCGGGGGAGCAGTACTTC; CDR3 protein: CASSLTSGSGEQYF
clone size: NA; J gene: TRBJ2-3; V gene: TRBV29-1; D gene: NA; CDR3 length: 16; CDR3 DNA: TGCAGCGTTGAAGATAGGTCTCGAGGTCGCACAGATACGCAGTATTTT; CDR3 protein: CSVEDRSRGRTDTQYF
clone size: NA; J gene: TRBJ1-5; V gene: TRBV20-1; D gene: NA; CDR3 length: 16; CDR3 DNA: TGCAGTGCCAGTAGTGTTTCTGGGGCGGCCCAATGGCCCCAGCATTTT; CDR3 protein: CSASSVSGAAQWPQHF
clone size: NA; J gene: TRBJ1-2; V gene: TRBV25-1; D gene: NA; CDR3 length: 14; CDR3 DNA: TGTGCCAGCAGTGGGTTTGTAGGTTACTATGGCTACACCTTC; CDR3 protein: CASSGFVGYYGYTF